The rows below give T cell receptor beta chains drawn from one sample of a study of neoadjuvant nivolumab and ipilimumab in lung cancer. TCRdb's table, derived via immunoSEQ multiplex PCR, lists solely in-frame clones and lacks some. The repertoire holds approximately 29,000 clones, with 83% as singletons. The sample here was tumor tissue, taken after neoadjuvant nivolumab, alone or with ipilimumab, at or shortly before surgery. These receptor sequences come from an adult with non-small cell lung cancer. The CDR3 runs from the conserved cysteine through the conserved F or W. The D gene is left open where the match is weak. Only some rows state a clone size, as once, few, many or a class for expanded clones.

clone size	V gene	J gene	D gene	CDR3 DNA	CDR3 protein
NA	TRBV7-2	TRBJ2-7	TRBD2	TGTGCCAGCAGCCAGCGGGGGGGGCGCGAGGGCGAGCAGTACTTC	CASSQRGGREGEQYF
NA	TRBV5-1	TRBJ2-3	TRBD2	TGCGCCAGCAGCCTAGGGACTAGCGGGGACACAGATACGCAGTATTTT	CASSLGTSGDTDTQYF
NA	TRBV28	TRBJ2-1	TRBD2	TGTGCCAGCAGTTTACTAGCGGGGATTGGGGATGAGCAGTTCTTC	CASSLLAGIGDEQFF
NA	TRBV5-5	TRBJ2-1	NA	TGTGCCAGCAGCTTTGGTCTTCGGTCAAATGAGCAGTTCTTC	CASSFGLRSNEQFF
once	TRBV9	TRBJ2-7	NA	TGTGCCAGCAGCGTAGCCGCCGCAACCTACGAGCAGTACTTC	CASSVAAATYEQYF
few	TRBV6-5	TRBJ2-3	NA	TGTGCCAGCAGTCGGGGCACCACAGATACGCAGTATTTT	CASSRGTTDTQYF
NA	TRBV19	TRBJ2-1	TRBD2	TGTGCCAGTAGCCAAGGTCTAGCGGGAGTGGTCTATGAGCAGTTCTTC	CASSQGLAGVVYEQFF
NA	TRBV5-1	TRBJ1-4	NA	TGCGCCAGCAGCCGCCAGCAAAATGAAAAACTGTTTTTT	CASSRQQNEKLFF
NA	TRBV7-2	TRBJ2-3	TRBD1	TGTGCCAGCAGCTTAGACAGGGGGTTAGTCCCAGATACGCAGTATTTT	CASSLDRGLVPDTQYF
NA	TRBV27	TRBJ2-5	TRBD1	TGTGCCAGCAGTACCCTCGGGACAGGGGTTGGGGAGACCCAGTACTTC	CASSTLGTGVGETQYF
once	TRBV30	TRBJ2-7	NA	TGTGCCTGGAGTGTTTTGGGAGCCCCCTCCTACGAGCAGTACTTC	CAWSVLGAPSYEQYF
NA	TRBV30	TRBJ1-5	NA	TGTGCCTGGAGTGTGGACAGGCCCCAGCATTTT	CAWSVDRPQHF
few	TRBV18	TRBJ2-7	NA	TGTGCCAGCTCACCAGGTCCCCGGGGACGTCCAGCCTACGAGCAGTACTTC	CASSPGPRGRPAYEQYF
NA	TRBV19	TRBJ1-2	NA	TGTGCCAGTAGTATAGCCACAGGGACGGAATATGGCTACACCTTC	CASSIATGTEYGYTF
NA	TRBV29-1	TRBJ1-1	NA	TGCAGCGTTGAAGGGTTTATATCAAGGGGGACGAACACTGAAGCTTTCTTT	CSVEGFISRGTNTEAFF
once	TRBV6-5	TRBJ1-4	NA	TGTGCCAGCAGGACGTCTGGGACATATGAAAAACTGTTTTTT	CASRTSGTYEKLFF
NA	TRBV6-5	TRBJ2-1	NA	TGTGCCAGCTCTTTGTCCTACTATAGCAATGAGCAGTTCTTC	CASSLSYYSNEQFF
NA	TRBV9	TRBJ2-1	NA	TGTGCCAGCAGCGCCAACGGTAGGTTCAATGAGCAGTTCTTC	CASSANGRFNEQFF
NA	TRBV28	TRBJ1-2	TRBD1	TGTGCCAGCAGTTTAGGAACAGGGGCGTATGGCTACACCTTC	CASSLGTGAYGYTF
NA	TRBV29-1	TRBJ1-5	NA	TGCAGCGTTGAAATTGAACAGAATCAGCCCCAGCATTTT	CSVEIEQNQPQHF
NA	TRBV6-5	TRBJ1-2	TRBD1	TGTGCCAGCAGTCCCCAGGGGGGGGCCGATGGCTACACCTTC	CASSPQGGADGYTF
few	TRBV13	TRBJ2-2	NA	TGTGCCAGCAGCTATAACACCGGGGAGCTGTTTTTT	CASSYNTGELFF
NA	TRBV5-1	TRBJ2-2	NA	TGCGCCAGCAGCAGGGGGGAATGGAACACCGGGGAGCTGTTTTTT	CASSRGEWNTGELFF
NA	TRBV15	TRBJ1-1	NA	TGTGCCACCAGCAGGTTATGCTTTCGTAATTTCTCAACTGAAGCTTTCTTT	CATSRLCFRNFSTEAFF
NA	TRBV5-1	TRBJ2-3	TRBD2	TGCGCCAGCAGCAACGGACTAGCGGGAGGCACAGATACGCAGTATTTT	CASSNGLAGGTDTQYF
NA	TRBV18	TRBJ2-2	NA	TGTGCCAGCTCACCCATTCCGGGACATAACACCGGGGAGCTGTTTTTT	CASSPIPGHNTGELFF